The 26 T cell receptor beta chains in this list originate from one sample, sequenced in a study of T cell responses to AZD1222 COVID-19 vaccine. TCRdb's copy holds only in-frame clones and misses some; the assay was immunoSEQ multiplex PCR. In the table there are approximately 180,000 clones, around nine tenths of which are singletons. Here the sequenced sample was peripheral blood, taken on day 0 of AZD1222 vaccination. Every receptor here comes from an adult in good health.

The rearrangement uses TRBV7-6 and TRBJ2-3; TRBD1 agrees at 7 bases. Germline V CDR1 and CDR2: SGHVS, FNYEAQ. The CDR3 has 14 amino acids. Trimming at V came to 5 bases and at J to 0 bases, leaving 2 bases not matched to a gene. CDR3 nucleotide sequence: TGTGCCAGCAGCGGGGACAGAAGCACAGATACGCAGTATTTT. It specifies CASSGDRSTDTQYF.

The chain recombines TRBV9 with TRBJ1-1, with a weak D call TRBD1 (6 bases). Germline lookup yields CDR1 SGDLS and CDR2 YYNGEE. V lost 3 bases, J lost 5 bases, and 14 bases lay in between. CDR3 length equals 14 residues. The chain's CDR3 is CASSGTGRRTEAFF. CDR3 nucleotides: TGTGCCAGCAGCGGCACAGGGAGAAGAACTGAAGCTTTCTTT.

On this clone: Other nucleotide sequences from this sample produce the same CDR3. This chain connects TRBV4-1 to TRBJ1-2, with TRBD1 matching over 8 bases. Unmatched junction bases numbered 3, after V lost 3 bases and J lost 9 bases. Germline-derived CDR1 and CDR2 are MGHRA and YSYEKL. The CDR3 consists of 12 residues. The CDR3 DNA reads TGCGCCAGCAGCCAGGACAGGGTTCGCTACACCTTC. This gives the protein CASSQDRVRYTF.

V usage is TRBV7-8 and J usage is TRBJ1-4; D is uncertain. Germline CDR1 reads SGHVS; CDR2 reads FQNEAQ. This CDR3 has 14 residues. V dropped 5 bases and J dropped 8 bases, with 15 bases sitting between them. The CDR3 spells CASSRGVSDEKLFF. CDR3 in DNA: TGTGCCAGCAGCCGCGGGGTGAGCGACGAAAAACTGTTTTTT.

This clone was observed once. V and J are TRBV5-6 and TRBJ2-5, with D uncertain. CDR1 is SGHDT, CDR2 YYEEEE, per germline. The CDR3 contains 14 residues. The V end lost 5 bases, the J end lost 1 base, and 12 bases lay between the germline ends. This CDR3 is CASSSGVIQETQYF. CDR3 nucleotide sequence: TGTGCCAGCAGTTCAGGTGTTATCCAAGAGACCCAGTACTTC.

A single count supports this clone. The chain uses TRBV28 and TRBJ1-6; 8 positions match TRBD1. This CDR3 is built from 16 residues. The germline V gene has CDR1 MDHEN and CDR2 SYDVKM. V was clipped by 2 bases and J by 10 bases; unmatched bases: 10. The CDR3, as DNA: TGTGCCAGCAGTTTACCGTCGGGACAGGAAACCTCACCCCTCCACTTT. Protein product: CASSLPSGQETSPLHF.

CDR3 in DNA: TGTGCCAGCAGCTTAGAAACTACTAACACCGGGGAGCTGTTTTTT. It codes for CASSLETTNTGELFF. The chain recombines TRBV7-9 with TRBJ2-2; the D is unclear. Deletions cut 1 base from V and 2 bases from J, with 8 bases between. The CDR3 length is 15 residues. Germline V gene lookup returns CDR1 SEHNR and CDR2 FQNEAQ (reference sequence).

Only one count was recorded for this clone. The chain joins TRBV30 to TRBJ2-5; no clear D. The CDR3 is 10 amino acids. V dropped 5 bases and J dropped 5 bases, with 6 bases sitting between them. Germline V gene lookup returns CDR1 GTSNPN and CDR2 SVGIG (reference sequence). In DNA form, the CDR3 reads TGTGCCTGGGGGCGGGAGACCCAGTACTTC. Amino acid sequence: CAWGRETQYF.

J is TRBJ2-1 and V is TRBV6-4, with 7 bases aligning to TRBD1. The CDR3 has 16 residues. The germline gives CDR1 MRHNA, CDR2 SNTAGT. V lost 6 bases, J lost 4 bases, and 12 bases stayed unmatched. The CDR3 DNA reads TGTGCCAGCAGCCCTTCGACAGGGATCCCATACAATGAGCAGTTCTTC. Its translation: CASSPSTGIPYNEQFF.

The chain carries TRBV9 and TRBJ1-6, with D hard to call. Per the germline V gene, CDR1 is SGDLS and CDR2 is YYNGEE. The V end lost 3 bases, the J end lost 8 bases, and 6 bases lay between the germline ends. The CDR3 sequence is 12 residues long. The CDR3 is CASSGSHSPLHF. CDR3 nucleotide sequence: TGTGCCAGCAGCGGCTCACATTCACCCCTCCACTTT. Full variable domain (outside the CDR3, taken from reference TRBV9 and TRBJ1-6): DSGVTQTPKHLITATGQRVTLRCSPRSGDLSVYWYQQSLDQGLQFLIQYYNGEERAKGNILERFSAQQFPDLHSELNLSSLELGDSALYFCASSGSHSPLHFGNGTRLTVT.

The rearrangement links TRBV28 to TRBJ2-7; D is unresolved. The CDR3 consists of 12 residues. V was trimmed by 7 bases and J by 4 bases, leaving 11 bases between them. CDR1 MDHEN and CDR2 SYDVKM come from the germline V gene. DNA of the CDR3: TGTGCCAGCACCAAAGAGTGGTACGAGCAGTACTTC. Translating gives CASTKEWYEQYF.

The chain recombines TRBV19 with TRBJ2-7, with D tentatively TRBD1 (5 bases). Germline lookup yields CDR1 LNHDA and CDR2 SQIVND (reference sequence). The germline V and J ends were trimmed by 3 bases and 4 bases, with 13 bases remaining between them. This CDR3 comprises 14 residues. DNA for the CDR3: TGTGCCAGTAGTATCAGGGTAGGTCCTTACGAGCAGTACTTC. Its translation is CASSIRVGPYEQYF.

This chain joins TRBV10-3 and TRBJ2-1, with TRBD2 as a possible D gene (7 bases). CDR1 ENHRY and CDR2 SYGVKD come from the germline V gene. Between the trimmed V and J ends, which lost 8 bases and 2 bases, there was a span of 16 bases. The CDR3 is 15 residues long. Here the CDR3 reads CAIGGRGGTYNEQFF. CDR3 DNA: TGTGCCATCGGAGGAAGGGGGGGGACCTACAATGAGCAGTTCTTC.

The chain joins TRBV6-1 to TRBJ1-1, with TRBD1 as a possible D gene (5 bases). The V gene's germline CDR1 is MNHNS and CDR2 SASEGT. V gave up 1 base and J gave up 4 bases, with 10 bases separating them. The CDR3 covers 14 residues. In DNA form, the CDR3 reads TGTGCCAGCAGTGAAGGCGTGGGGCCCACTGAAGCTTTCTTT. Residues: CASSEGVGPTEAFF.

The CDR3 here is CASSPYRQGAGGYTF. The CDR3 DNA reads as TGTGCCAGCAGTCCGTATCGACAGGGTGCGGGAGGCTACACCTTC. J is TRBJ1-2 and V is TRBV27; 7 nucleotides agree with TRBD1. Trimming took 5 bases from V and 8 from J; bases not matched to a gene: 14. The germline gives CDR1 MNHEY, CDR2 SMNVEV (reference sequence). This CDR3 has 15 amino acids.

The V and J genes are TRBV15 and TRBJ1-5, with a possible D match to TRBD1 (6 bases). The V gene's germline CDR1 is LNHNV and CDR2 YYDKDF (reference sequence). Trimming stripped 5 bases from V and 10 bases from J, with 24 bases between. The CDR3 covers 16 residues. This CDR3 reads CATSRAGRGGGQPQHF. In DNA, the CDR3 is TGTGCCACCAGCCGAGCGGGTCGCGGGGGCGGGCAACCCCAGCATTTT.

The chain is built from TRBV19 and TRBJ2-5; TRBD1 matches at 10 bases. The CDR3 has 15 amino acids. CDR1 and CDR2 from the germline V gene are LNHDA and SQIVND (reference sequence). Trimming took 4 bases from V and 4 from J; bases not matched to a gene: 6. This chain's CDR3 is CASSRDRGHRETQYF. CDR3 bases: TGTGCCAGTAGTAGGGACAGGGGCCACCGAGAGACCCAGTACTTC.

The rearrangement uses TRBV7-4 and TRBJ2-2; D is unresolved. Trimming took off 10 bases at V and 7 bases at J, with 16 bases between the two ends. Germline loops: CDR1 SGHVT, CDR2 SQSDAQ. CDR3 length: 13 residues. The CDR3 is CATPPGPFGELFF. The DNA of the CDR3 is TGTGCCACCCCCCCCGGGCCGTTCGGGGAGCTGTTTTTT.

This clone was seen more than once but under ten times. For the CDR3, the DNA is TGTGCCAGCAACCCGGGACTCCCTCGAGGGGAGACCCAGTACTTC. It encodes CASNPGLPRGETQYF. This chain joins TRBV7-2 and TRBJ2-5; TRBD2 might be the D (6 bases). This CDR3 region has 15 residues. V was trimmed by 7 bases and J by 5 bases, leaving 20 bases between them. CDR1 and CDR2 (germline): SGHTA, FQGNSA. Full variable domain (missing parts from reference TRBV7-2 and TRBJ2-5): GAGVSQSPSNKVTEKGKDVELRCDPISGHTALYWYRQSLGQGLEFLIYFQGNSAPDKSGLPSDRFSAERTGGSVSTLTIQRTQQEDSAVYLCASNPGLPRGETQYFGPGTRLLVL.

The chain combines TRBV19 with TRBJ2-2; D remains unclear. Trimming pared 2 bases from V and 1 base from J, leaving 2 bases between. Germline V gives CDR1 LNHDA, CDR2 SQIVND (reference sequence). CDR3 length: 13 amino acids. The CDR3 spells CASSIQNTGELFF. CDR3 nucleotide sequence: TGTGCCAGTAGTATACAGAACACCGGGGAGCTGTTTTTT.

This clone was seen more than once but under ten times. The genes are TRBV5-1 and TRBJ2-7; TRBD1 agrees at 10 bases. This CDR3 is built from 15 residues. From germline, CDR1 is SGHRS and CDR2 YFSETQ. Trimming took 2 bases from V and 3 from J; bases not matched to a gene: 5. The CDR3 loop is CASSFGQGVGYEQYF. In nucleotides, the CDR3 is TGCGCCAGCAGCTTCGGACAGGGGGTTGGCTACGAGCAGTACTTC. Full variable domain (remainder filled in from reference TRBV5-1 and TRBJ2-7): KAGVTQTPRYLIKTRGQQVTLSCSPISGHRSVSWYQQTPGQGLQFLFEYFSETQRNKGNFPGRFSGRQFSNSRSEMNVSTLELGDSALYLCASSFGQGVGYEQYFGPGTRLTVT.

The chain is built from TRBV2 and TRBJ2-7; D is undetermined. Germline lookup yields CDR1 SNHLY and CDR2 FYNNEI. Trimming took off 2 bases at V and 5 bases at J, with 10 bases between the two ends. The CDR3 is 13 amino acids. The CDR3 bases are TGTGCCAGCAGTGAATGGTGGAGCAACGAGCAGTACTTC. It yields the protein CASSEWWSNEQYF.

The rearrangement links TRBV5-1 to TRBJ1-1, with a weak D call TRBD1 (5 bases). This CDR3 comprises 14 residues. Germline V gene data show CDR1 as SGHRS and CDR2 as YFSETQ. The V gene lost 4 bases and the J gene lost 1 base, with 11 bases spanning the gap. The CDR3 coding sequence is TGCGCCAGCAGCACCCGGGGCTCGAACACTGAAGCTTTCTTT. Its translation is CASSTRGSNTEAFF.

The rearrangement joins TRBV19 to TRBJ2-3; 9 bases align to TRBD2. The junction had 8 bases not matched to a gene; V was cut back by 5 bases and J by 2 bases. This CDR3 comprises 16 residues. CDR1 and CDR2 from the germline V gene are LNHDA and SQIVND (reference sequence). The CDR3 region has the DNA TGTGCCAGTAGTCCCTCGACTAGCGGATACACAGATACGCAGTATTTT. Residues: CASSPSTSGYTDTQYF.

This chain uses TRBV7-9 with TRBJ2-7, with 9 bases that match TRBD1. J was trimmed by 0 bases and V by 3 bases; bases with no gene match: 9. This CDR3 contains 17 residues. Germline CDR1 is SEHNR and CDR2 is FQNEAQ (reference sequence). The CDR3: CASSFGTGTGSSYEQYF. The CDR3 DNA sequence: TGTGCCAGCAGCTTTGGTACCGGGACAGGGAGCTCCTACGAGCAGTACTTC.

The CDR3 bases are TGTGCCAGCTCACCTAAGGTACAAGGAGGGGGAGAGACCCAGTACTTC. This encodes CASSPKVQGGGETQYF. V gene TRBV18 combines with J gene TRBJ2-5, with D perhaps TRBD1 or TRBD2 (6 bases each). The CDR3 has 16 residues. V lost 3 bases and J 4 bases, leaving 18 bases between the germline ends. Germline assignment: CDR1 KGHSH and CDR2 LQKENI.